This T cell receptor beta chain was obtained from a study of blood T cells in healthy people across ages. V was trimmed by 7 bases and J by 7 bases, leaving 19 bases between them. Per the germline V gene, CDR1 is MNHEY and CDR2 is SMNVEV (reference sequence). The CDR3 spans 14 residues. With a J-beta primer mix and a sample-barcoded 5' primer, a second PCR ran 7 to 11 cycles. A tag from a template-switch adaptor with 12 random nucleotides marked each cDNA molecule. TCRdb analysed the 5' RACE reads with MiXCR anew, one entry per CDR3 protein. In the table there are some 670,000 distinct CDR3 sequences, around 52% of which are singletons. There were at least 5.5 micrograms of total RNA extracted from every sample. This clonotype was found many times.

The rearrangement uses TRBV27 and TRBJ1-2; D perhaps matches TRBD1 (5 bases). Input material: blood. The TCR comes from a woman of 80 years or more in good health. The CDR3: CASTPWVGGVGYTF. Here the CDR3 DNA reads TGTGCCAGCACCCCCTGGGTTGGAGGGGTTGGCTACACCTTC.